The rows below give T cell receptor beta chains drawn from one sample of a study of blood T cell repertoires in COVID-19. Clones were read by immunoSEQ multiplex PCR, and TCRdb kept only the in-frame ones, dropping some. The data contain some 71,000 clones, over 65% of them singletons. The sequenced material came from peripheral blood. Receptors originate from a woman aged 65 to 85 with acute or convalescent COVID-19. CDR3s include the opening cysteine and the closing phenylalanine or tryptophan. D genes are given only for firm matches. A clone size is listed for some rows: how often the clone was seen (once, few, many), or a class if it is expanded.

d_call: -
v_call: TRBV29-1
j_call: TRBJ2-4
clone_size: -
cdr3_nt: TGCAGCGTTTACGGGACACACAACGATGCCAAAAACATTCAGTACTTC
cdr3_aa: CSVYGTHNDAKNIQYF

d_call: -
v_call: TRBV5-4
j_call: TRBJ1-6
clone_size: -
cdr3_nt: TGTGCCAGCAGCTCCGCTGGGCCTAATTCACCCCTCCACTTT
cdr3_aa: CASSSAGPNSPLHF

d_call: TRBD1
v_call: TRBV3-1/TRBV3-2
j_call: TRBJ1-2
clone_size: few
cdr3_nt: TGTGCCAGCAGCGGGACAGGGGGCTTTCATGGCTACACCTTC
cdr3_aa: CASSGTGGFHGYTF

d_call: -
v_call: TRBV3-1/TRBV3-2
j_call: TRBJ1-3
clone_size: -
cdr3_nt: TGTGCCAGCAGCCCCACCGCTACCTCTGGAAACACCATATATTTT
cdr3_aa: CASSPTATSGNTIYF

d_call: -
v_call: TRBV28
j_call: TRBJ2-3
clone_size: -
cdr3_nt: TGTGCCAGCAGTCGAGTGGATACGCAGTATTTT
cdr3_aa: CASSRVDTQYF

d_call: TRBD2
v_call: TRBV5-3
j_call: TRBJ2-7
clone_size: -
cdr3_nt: TGTGCCAGAAGCGTGTTCCATACTAGCGAATCCTACGAGCAGTACTTC
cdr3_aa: CARSVFHTSESYEQYF

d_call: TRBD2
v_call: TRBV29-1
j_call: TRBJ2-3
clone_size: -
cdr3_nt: TGCAGCGTCGAAACTAGCGGGGGCACAGATACGCAGTATTTT
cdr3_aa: CSVETSGGTDTQYF

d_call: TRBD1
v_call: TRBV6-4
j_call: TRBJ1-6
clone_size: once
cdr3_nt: TGTGCCAGCAGTCCAGGAGGGGGACAGCTCCACTTT
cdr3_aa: CASSPGGGQLHF

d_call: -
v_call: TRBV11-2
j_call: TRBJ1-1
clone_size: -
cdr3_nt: TGTGCCAGCAGCTTAGCGGGGTTGGATGAAGCTTTCTTT
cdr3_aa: CASSLAGLDEAFF

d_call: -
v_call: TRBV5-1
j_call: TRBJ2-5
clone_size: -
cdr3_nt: TGCGCCAGCAGCTTTGACCCGCCCCAGGGGACCCAGTACTTC
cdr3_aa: CASSFDPPQGTQYF

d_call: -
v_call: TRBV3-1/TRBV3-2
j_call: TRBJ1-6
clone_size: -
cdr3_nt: TGTGCCAGCAGCCATGGGGGACTGGATAATTCACCCCTCCACTTT
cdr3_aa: CASSHGGLDNSPLHF

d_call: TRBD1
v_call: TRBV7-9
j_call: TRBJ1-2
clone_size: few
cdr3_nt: TGTGCCAGCAGCTCCACTCTGACAGGGGGCCATGGCTACACCTTC
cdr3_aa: CASSSTLTGGHGYTF

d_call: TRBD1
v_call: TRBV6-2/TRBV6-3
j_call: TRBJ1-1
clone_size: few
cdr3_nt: TGTGCCAGCAGTTACAGGACAGGGGCCGAAGCTTTCTTT
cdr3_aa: CASSYRTGAEAFF

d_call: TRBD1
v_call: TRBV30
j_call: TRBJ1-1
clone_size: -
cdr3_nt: TGTGCCCGCCACCCGGGACAGGGGTACGCGAACACTGAAGCTTTCTTT
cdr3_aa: CARHPGQGYANTEAFF

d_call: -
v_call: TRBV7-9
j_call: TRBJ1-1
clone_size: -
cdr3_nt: TGTGCCAGCTCTGTCCGGGACACTGAAGCTTTCTTT
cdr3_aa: CASSVRDTEAFF

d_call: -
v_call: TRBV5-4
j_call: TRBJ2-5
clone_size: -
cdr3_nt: TGTGCCAGCAGCTTGACGGGAGCGGGAGAGACCCAGTACTTC
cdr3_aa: CASSLTGAGETQYF

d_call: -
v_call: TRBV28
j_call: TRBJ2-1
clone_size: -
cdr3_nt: TGTGCCAGCAACCCAGGGGTCTCCTACAATGAGCAGTTCTTC
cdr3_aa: CASNPGVSYNEQFF

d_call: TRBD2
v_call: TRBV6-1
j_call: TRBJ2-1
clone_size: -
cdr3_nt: TGTGCCAGCAGTGATGCGGGGGGCGTCTACAATGAGCAGTTCTTC
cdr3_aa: CASSDAGGVYNEQFF

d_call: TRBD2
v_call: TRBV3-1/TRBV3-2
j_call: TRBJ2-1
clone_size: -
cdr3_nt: TGTGCCAGCAGCCAGGGTTTTAGCGGGGGAGTACTCGAGCAGTTCTTC
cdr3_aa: CASSQGFSGGVLEQFF

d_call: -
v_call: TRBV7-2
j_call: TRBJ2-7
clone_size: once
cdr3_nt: TGTGCCAGCAGCCCATCCCCCGCGGTGACCTACGAGCAGTACTTC
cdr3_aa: CASSPSPAVTYEQYF

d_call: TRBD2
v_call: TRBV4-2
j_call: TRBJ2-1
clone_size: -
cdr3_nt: TGTGCCAGCAGCCACCTCAGGGTTAGCGGGGGGGAGAATGAGCAGTTCTTC
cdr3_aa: CASSHLRVSGGENEQFF